This T cell receptor (beta chain) was recorded in a study of cytomegalovirus exposure and HLA in healthy donors. Notes on the study in general: Earlier analysis yielded a pattern in which most TCR beta V segments were productive about 87% or about 30% of the time. Per a later analysis, about 17,000 TCR beta sequences showed association with HLA alleles at 0.05 false discovery rate. Later analysis revealed greater clonal expansion in HLA-associated TCR beta chains than in equally common others.

As for this clone: Its antigen is unidentified.

Trimming took 1 base from V and 4 from J; bases not matched to a gene: 6. Per germline, CDR1 SGHAT and CDR2 FQNNGV. The CDR3 has 16 residues. The PCR made use of 60 Vbeta and 13 Jbeta primers. Profiled with immunoSEQ multiplex PCR; TCRdb holds only in-frame clones, not every one. The sample has about 130,000 clones; roughly four fifths are singletons. Sequencing input: PBMCs. V and J are TRBV11-2 and TRBJ1-4; 7 bases line up with TRBD1. The TCR originated in a boy between 2 and 15 years old in good health and CMV-seronegative. The DNA of the CDR3 is TGTGCCAGCAGCTTAGTAACAGGGGCCTATAATGAAAAACTGTTTTTT. It translates to CASSLVTGAYNEKLFF.